One sample yielded the 30 T cell receptor beta chains listed below, sequenced in a study of T cells in Graves' hyperthyroidism and ophthalmopathy. The CDR3 regions of TCR beta were amplified from RNA transcripts. The HTBI primer set drove a first-round RT-PCR of the TCR CDR3. TCRdb used MiXCR to reprocess the multiplex PCR reads, holding one entry per CDR3 protein. The table records 550,000 to 600,000 distinct CDR3 sequences, under 60% of them present only once. The specimen was peripheral blood or thyroid tissue (not recorded which). These receptors were taken from an adult woman with Graves' disease, either hyperthyroidism or ophthalmopathy (not recorded which).

The rearrangement joins TRBV11-1 to TRBJ2-7; tentatively, D is TRBD2 (6 bases). This CDR3 has 17 amino acids. The germline V and J ends were trimmed by 6 bases and 7 bases, with 28 bases remaining between them. CDR1 and CDR2 (germline): SGHAT, FQDESV (reference sequence). This CDR3 reads CASSPDSAFLGGLEQYF. CDR3 DNA: TGTGCCAGCAGTCCTGACAGTGCTTTCCTGGGGGGTTTGGAGCAGTACTTC.

This clonotype was found many times. This sequence joins TRBV5-1 and TRBJ2-2; D call uncertain. CDR3 length: 15 amino acids. Trimming shortened V by 5 bases and J by 5 bases, and 16 bases separated the two germline ends. Germline CDR1 reads SGHRS; CDR2 reads YFSETQ. The DNA of the CDR3 is TGCGCCAGCAGTCATTATAGGGTGGAGACCGGGGAGCTGTTTTTT. As protein: CASSHYRVETGELFF.

The chain recombines TRBV7-2 with TRBJ1-1; possible D gene TRBD1, 5 bases. This CDR3 comprises 15 residues. Trimming took 2 bases from V and 1 from J, leaving 11 bases between them. Germline V lookup: CDR1 SGHTA, CDR2 FQGNSA. CDR3 in amino acids: CASSLYQGGNTEAFF. CDR3 DNA sequence: TGTGCCAGCAGCTTATATCAGGGAGGGAACACTGAAGCTTTCTTT.

This chain links TRBV9 with TRBJ1-6; TRBD1 matches at 8 bases. V gave up 2 bases and J gave up 9 bases; unmatched junction bases: 10. CDR3 length equals 16 residues. Germline V gene data show CDR1 as SGDLS and CDR2 as YYNGEE. CDR3 sequence reads: CASSVKTGTGGSPLHF. In DNA form, the CDR3 reads TGTGCCAGCAGCGTCAAGACAGGGACAGGAGGTTCACCCCTCCACTTT.

This clonotype was observed at least ten times. V and J are TRBV2 and TRBJ1-4, with D uncertain. The germline V and J ends were trimmed by 5 bases and 7 bases, with 11 bases remaining between them. Looked up from germline, CDR1 is SNHLY and CDR2 is FYNNEI. The CDR3 length is 13 residues. CDR3 nucleotide sequence: TGTGCCAGCAGTCCTAGACTTGGTGAAAAACTGTTTTTT. This gives the protein CASSPRLGEKLFF.

A remark on this clonotype: Germline is not matched at one junction end, which may reflect a read error. The rearrangement joins TRBV20-1 to TRBJ2-6, with 7 bases that match TRBD2. The CDR3 sequence is 13 residues long. Germline V gives CDR1 DFQATT, CDR2 SNEGSKA (reference sequence). The CDR3 is CSARDGGGNVLTF. The CDR3 region has the DNA TGCAGTGCTAGAGATGGGGGGGGCAACGTCCTGACTTTC.

J is TRBJ2-5 and V is TRBV29-1; 10 bases fit TRBD1. The trim removed 5 bases at V and 0 bases at J, leaving 6 bases unmatched. The CDR3 runs 15 residues. Germline CDR1 is SQVTM and CDR2 is ANQGSEA. The CDR3 sequence: CSVSRGQGNQETQYF. Written as DNA, the CDR3 is TGCAGCGTTTCCCGGGGACAGGGGAACCAAGAGACCCAGTACTTC.

The chain combines TRBV10-3 with TRBJ2-7; 13 nucleotides line up with TRBD2. Trimming removed 6 bases from V and 2 bases from J; junction bases left unmatched: 4. This CDR3 region has 15 residues. The V gene's germline CDR1 is ENHRY and CDR2 SYGVKD. As DNA, the CDR3 is TGTGCCATCAGATTGGGGACTAGCGGGACCTACGAGCAGTACTTC. This translates into CAIRLGTSGTYEQYF.

This clonotype was detected many times. The V and J genes are TRBV7-3 and TRBJ2-7; no clear D gene. The ends were cut back, 5 bases at V and 1 base at J, with 12 bases in the middle. The CDR3 contains 14 residues. Germline values: CDR1 SGHTA, CDR2 FQGTGA. The CDR3 DNA follows: TGTGCCAGCAGCCCCGGACCCCTGTCCTACGAGCAGTACTTC. Translated: CASSPGPLSYEQYF. The full variable domain, in which reference TRBV7-3 and TRBJ2-7 provide the parts outside the CDR3, is GAGVSQTPSNKVTEKGKYVELRCDPISGHTALYWYRQSLGQGPEFLIYFQGTGAADDSGLPNDRFFAVRPEGSVSTLKIQRTERGDSAVYLCASSPGPLSYEQYFGPGTRLTVT.

This clonotype appeared once. The V and J genes are TRBV7-2 and TRBJ2-7, with TRBD1 matching 8 bases. J gave up 7 bases and V 8 bases, and 13 bases lay outside the gene matches. The CDR3 consists of 14 residues. In germline, CDR1 is SGHTA, CDR2 FQGNSA. This CDR3 reads CASGTTGGRSEQYF. The CDR3 DNA reads as TGTGCCAGCGGAACTACAGGGGGACGATCTGAGCAGTACTTC.

This chain joins TRBV7-3 and TRBJ1-2; 10 bases map to TRBD1. CDR1 SGHTA and CDR2 FQGTGA come from the germline V gene. V gave up 5 bases and J gave up 4 bases; unmatched junction bases: 7. The CDR3 spans 15 residues. CDR3 protein: CASSHGTGEGYGYTF. CDR3 nucleotide sequence: TGTGCCAGCAGCCATGGGACAGGGGAAGGCTATGGCTACACCTTC. Full variable domain (remainder filled in from reference TRBV7-3 and TRBJ1-2): GAGVSQTPSNKVTEKGKYVELRCDPISGHTALYWYRQSLGQGPEFLIYFQGTGAADDSGLPNDRFFAVRPEGSVSTLKIQRTERGDSAVYLCASSHGTGEGYGYTFGSGTRLTVV.

This clonotype was counted many times. V gene TRBV10-3 combines with J gene TRBJ2-7; D gene uncertain. CDR1 is ENHRY, CDR2 SYGVKD, per germline. This CDR3 has 14 residues. The V and J ends lost 6 bases and 3 bases respectively, with 15 bases between them. CDR3 sequence: CAIREVETDYEQYF. CDR3 nucleotides: TGTGCCATCAGAGAAGTTGAGACGGACTACGAGCAGTACTTC.

V usage is TRBV19 and J usage is TRBJ1-1, with 7 bases lining up with TRBD1. With V trimmed by 3 bases and J by 7 bases, 2 bases remained unmatched. Germline CDR1 reads LNHDA; CDR2 reads SQIVND (reference sequence). CDR3 length: 12 residues. DNA for the CDR3: TGTGCCAGTAGTATTGGGACAGTTGAAGCTTTCTTT. Protein sequence: CASSIGTVEAFF.

The count of this clonotype is one. The chain has TRBV15 and TRBJ1-6; D unclear. The germline CDR1 and CDR2 sequences are LNHNV and YYDKDF (reference sequence). The length of the CDR3 is 13 residues. V lost 5 bases and J 2 bases, leaving 4 bases between the germline ends. CDR3 bases: TGTGCCACCAGCGGGCCCTATAATTCACCCCTCCACTTT. It translates to CATSGPYNSPLHF.

V gene TRBV2 combines with J gene TRBJ2-2; no clear D gene. This CDR3 is 14 amino acids long. Per the germline V gene, CDR1 is SNHLY and CDR2 is FYNNEI. V gave up 4 bases and J gave up 7 bases, with 13 bases separating them. CDR3: CASSAASVGGELFF. As DNA, the CDR3 is TGTGCCAGCAGTGCGGCTAGTGTCGGCGGGGAGCTGTTTTTT.

This clonotype was seen repeatedly, ten times or more. The chain has TRBV5-1 and TRBJ2-7; 9 bases line up with TRBD2. With V trimmed by 4 bases and J by 2 bases, 10 bases remained unmatched. Germline CDR1 SGHRS, CDR2 YFSETQ. CDR3 size: 16 residues. CDR3 region: CASSPLAGEKPYEQYF. For the CDR3, the DNA is TGCGCCAGCAGCCCCTTAGCGGGAGAAAAACCCTACGAGCAGTACTTC.

Details on this clonotype: With a much larger clone just one base away, this may be a read error. V and J are TRBV5-1 and TRBJ1-4; TRBD1 aligns across 7 bases. The CDR3 runs to 13 residues. Germline assignment: CDR1 SGHRS and CDR2 YFSETQ. Germline trimming cut 4 bases from V and 8 bases from J; bases unmatched to any gene: 5. The CDR3 DNA follows: TGCGCCAGCAGCGGACAGGAGGGGGAAAAACTGTTTTTT. Encoded protein: CASSGQEGEKLFF. Full variable domain (rest looked up from reference TRBV5-1 and TRBJ1-4): KAGVTQTPRYLIKTRGQQVTLSCSPISGHRSVSWYQQTPGQGLQFLFEYFSETQRNKGNFPGRFSGRQFSNSRSEMNVSTLELGDSALYLCASSGQEGEKLFFGSGTQLSVL.

This clonotype turned up a few times. V gene TRBV7-9 combines with J gene TRBJ1-6; the D gene is possibly TRBD1 (5 bases). With 5 bases removed from V and 7 bases from J, the gap between germline ends came to 6 bases. The germline V gene encodes CDR1 SEHNR and CDR2 FQNEAQ (reference sequence). This CDR3 spans 12 amino acids. CDR3 sequence (DNA): TGTGCCAGCAGCCGGGGCAATTCACCCCTCCACTTT. It encodes CASSRGNSPLHF.

This clonotype was counted ten times or more. J is TRBJ1-1 and V is TRBV13, with TRBD1 identical over 8 bases. V was pared by 7 bases and J by 1 base, with 2 bases of the junction left unmatched. There are 13 residues in the CDR3. Germline values: CDR1 PRHDT, CDR2 FYEKMQ (reference sequence). CDR3 loop: CASIDRGNTEAFF. In nucleotides, the CDR3 is TGTGCCAGCATCGACAGGGGGAACACTGAAGCTTTCTTT.

This clonotype was found many times. The J gene is TRBJ2-2, the V gene TRBV4-2; no clear D. The CDR3 runs to 12 residues. Deletions cut 6 bases from V and 3 bases from J, with 5 bases between. Germline CDR1 and CDR2: LGHNA and YNFKEQ. The CDR3 DNA sequence: TGTGCCAGCAGGCGGTACACCGGGGAGCTGTTTTTT. Protein product: CASRRYTGELFF.

CDR3 bases: TGTGCCATCAGTGCAGGCCTAGGGACAGGGGGCAACTATGGCTACACCTTC. Translating gives CAISAGLGTGGNYGYTF. The chain combines TRBV10-3 with TRBJ1-2; TRBD1 agrees at 12 bases. The germline V gene has CDR1 ENHRY and CDR2 SYGVKD. V lost 4 bases and J lost 2; bases outside the gene matches: 8. There are 17 residues in the CDR3.

This clonotype has at least ten counts. The chain combines TRBV5-1 with TRBJ2-5, with D possibly matching TRBD2 (5 bases). Germline assignment: CDR1 SGHRS and CDR2 YFSETQ. The CDR3 is 14 residues long. The V end lost 7 bases, the J end lost 2 bases, and 15 bases lay between the germline ends. CDR3 sequence (DNA): TGCGCCAGCGTCCCGGGATCCACACAAGAGACCCAGTACTTC. Protein sequence: CASVPGSTQETQYF.

This clonotype was picked up many times. The chain has TRBV2 and TRBJ2-7; D gene ambiguous. The CDR3 is made up of 12 amino acids. Germline V gives CDR1 SNHLY, CDR2 FYNNEI. The V end was cut by 4 bases, the J end by 3 bases, with 7 bases between. The CDR3 coding sequence is TGTGCCAGCAGTGCTGACATCTACGAGCAGTACTTC. The encoded protein is CASSADIYEQYF.

The J gene is TRBJ1-1, the V gene TRBV20-1, with a tentative D call TRBD1 (5 bases). From germline, CDR1 is DFQATT and CDR2 SNEGSKA (reference sequence). V shed 3 bases and J shed 3 bases, with 11 bases lying between them. This CDR3 is built from 13 residues. The CDR3 protein is CSASSVGDTEAFF. CDR3 sequence (DNA): TGCAGTGCTAGTAGCGTGGGGGACACTGAAGCTTTCTTT.

This clonotype was detected ten times or more. The rearrangement uses TRBV5-6 and TRBJ2-7, with D perhaps assigned TRBD1 or TRBD2 (5 bases each). CDR3 length: 14 amino acids. Deletions cut 4 bases from V and 3 bases from J, with 14 bases between. Germline lookup yields CDR1 SGHDT and CDR2 YYEEEE. The CDR3 nucleotides read TGTGCCAGCAGCCATGGGACGGTAGACTACGAGCAGTACTTC. As protein: CASSHGTVDYEQYF.

This chain connects TRBV19 to TRBJ1-5, with 10 nucleotides matching TRBD1. V gave up 4 bases and J gave up 14 bases; unmatched junction bases: 14. This CDR3 is built from 15 residues. Per the germline V gene, CDR1 is LNHDA and CDR2 is SQIVND (reference sequence). The DNA for the CDR3 is TGTGCCAGTAGTAACGTCCGTCGGGACAGGGGCTACGAGCATTTT. Its translation is CASSNVRRDRGYEHF.

This chain connects TRBV29-1 to TRBJ2-5, with D hard to call. This CDR3 spans 13 amino acids. The V and J ends lost 7 bases and 5 bases respectively, with 17 bases between them. Germline CDR1 SQVTM, CDR2 ANQGSEA. CDR3 sequence reads: CSARSWSVETQYF. Written as DNA, the CDR3 is TGCAGCGCCCGGAGTTGGAGCGTTGAGACCCAGTACTTC.

This clonotype has only a few counts. This chain joins TRBV2 and TRBJ2-7; 7 bases line up with TRBD2. Per germline, CDR1 SNHLY and CDR2 FYNNEI. V trimming: 6 bases; J trimming: 2 bases; junction bases outside the gene matches: 4. CDR3 length: 13 residues. The CDR3 reads CASRGGSPYEQYF. The DNA for the CDR3 is TGTGCCAGCAGGGGCGGGAGCCCCTACGAGCAGTACTTC.

V usage is TRBV20-1 and J usage is TRBJ2-7; TRBD1 matches 9 bases. The germline V gene encodes CDR1 DFQATT and CDR2 SNEGSKA (reference sequence). The junction had 7 bases not matched to a gene; V was cut back by 1 base and J by 6 bases. The CDR3 is made up of 14 amino acids. The CDR3, as DNA: TGCAGTGCTAGAGCGGACAGGGGATATGGCGAGCAGTACTTC. Its translation is CSARADRGYGEQYF.

This clonotype was counted a few times. The chain has TRBV29-1 and TRBJ2-7, with D perhaps TRBD1 (6 bases). CDR1 is SQVTM, CDR2 ANQGSEA, per germline. Trimming removed 7 bases at V and 2 bases at J, with 15 bases between. This CDR3 region has 13 residues. The CDR3 loop reads CSGQDSLTYEQYF. The CDR3 nucleotides are TGCAGCGGCCAGGACAGTTTAACCTACGAGCAGTACTTC.